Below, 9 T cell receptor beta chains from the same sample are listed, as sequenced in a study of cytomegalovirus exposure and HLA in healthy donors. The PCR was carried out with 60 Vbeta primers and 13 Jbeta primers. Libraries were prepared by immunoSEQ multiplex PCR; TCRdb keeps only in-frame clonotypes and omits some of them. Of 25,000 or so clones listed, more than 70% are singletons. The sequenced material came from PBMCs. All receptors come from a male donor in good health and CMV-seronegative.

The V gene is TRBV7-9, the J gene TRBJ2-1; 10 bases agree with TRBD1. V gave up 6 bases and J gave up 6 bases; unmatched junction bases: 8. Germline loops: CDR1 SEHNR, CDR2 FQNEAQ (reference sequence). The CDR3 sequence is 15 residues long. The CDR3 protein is CASRPGTGVSNEQFF. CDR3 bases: TGTGCCAGCAGACCCGGGACAGGGGTGTCCAATGAGCAGTTCTTC.

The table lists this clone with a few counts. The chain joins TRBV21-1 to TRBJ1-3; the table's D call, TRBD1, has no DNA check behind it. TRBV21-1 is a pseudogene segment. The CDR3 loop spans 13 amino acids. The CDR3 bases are TGTGCCAGCAGCAAAGATGGCCGAAACACCATATATTTT. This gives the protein CASSKDGRNTIYF.

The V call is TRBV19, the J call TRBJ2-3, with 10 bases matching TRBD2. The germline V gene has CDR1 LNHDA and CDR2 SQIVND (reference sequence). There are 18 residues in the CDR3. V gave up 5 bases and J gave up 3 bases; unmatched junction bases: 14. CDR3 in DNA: TGTGCCAGTAGTCCAGAAATACCGGCTAGCGGGAGTACAGATACGCAGTATTTT. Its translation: CASSPEIPASGSTDTQYF.

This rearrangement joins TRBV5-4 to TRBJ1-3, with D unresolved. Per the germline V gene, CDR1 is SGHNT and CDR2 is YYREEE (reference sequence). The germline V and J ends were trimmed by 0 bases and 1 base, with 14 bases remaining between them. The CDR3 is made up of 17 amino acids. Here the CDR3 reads CASSLEGGAISGNTIYF. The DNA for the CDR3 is TGTGCCAGCAGCTTGGAAGGTGGAGCCATTTCTGGAAACACCATATATTTT. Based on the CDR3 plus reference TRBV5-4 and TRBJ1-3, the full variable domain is ETGVTQSPTHLIKTRGQQVTLRCSSQSGHNTVSWYQQALGQGPQFIFQYYREEENGRGNFPPRFSGLQFPNYSSELNVNALELDDSALYLCASSLEGGAISGNTIYFGEGSWLTVV.

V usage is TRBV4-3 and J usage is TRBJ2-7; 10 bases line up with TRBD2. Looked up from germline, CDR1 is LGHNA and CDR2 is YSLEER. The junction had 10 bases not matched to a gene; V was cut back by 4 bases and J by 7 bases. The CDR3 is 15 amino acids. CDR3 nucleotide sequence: TGCGCCAGCAGCCCCATGGGAGCGGGAGGGAAGGAGCAGTACTTC. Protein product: CASSPMGAGGKEQYF.

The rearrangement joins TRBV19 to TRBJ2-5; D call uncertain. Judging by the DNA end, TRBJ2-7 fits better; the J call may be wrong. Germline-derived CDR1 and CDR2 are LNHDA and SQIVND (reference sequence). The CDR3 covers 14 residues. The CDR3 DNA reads TGTGCCAGTAGTATAACCGGGTTGTCCTACGAGCAGTACTTC. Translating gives CASSITGLSYEQYF.

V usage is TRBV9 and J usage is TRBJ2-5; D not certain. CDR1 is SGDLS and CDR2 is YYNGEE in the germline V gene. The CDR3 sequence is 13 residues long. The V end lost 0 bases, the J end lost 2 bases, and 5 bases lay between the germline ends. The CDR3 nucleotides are TGTGCCAGCAGCGTAGACTTTCAAGAGACCCAGTACTTC. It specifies CASSVDFQETQYF.

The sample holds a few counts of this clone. This CDR3 is CASSTQVGTEAFF. The DNA for the CDR3 is TGTGCCAGCAGCACACAGGTGGGCACTGAAGCTTTCTTT. The chain is built from TRBV7-6 and TRBJ1-1; perhaps TRBD1 as D (5 bases). In germline, CDR1 is SGHVS, CDR2 FNYEAQ. The V gene lost 5 bases and the J gene lost 4 bases, with 11 bases spanning the gap. The CDR3 sequence is 13 residues long.

The CDR3 sequence: CASSTRDWSSYNEQFF. Here the CDR3 DNA reads TGTGCCAGTAGTACCCGGGACTGGAGCTCCTACAATGAGCAGTTCTTC. J is TRBJ2-1 and V is TRBV19; a weak D match, TRBD2 (6 bases). CDR1 and CDR2 from the germline V gene are LNHDA and SQIVND (reference sequence). V lost 4 bases, J lost 0 bases, and 13 bases lay in between. CDR3 length equals 16 residues. The full variable domain, with the rest looked up from reference TRBV19 and TRBJ2-1, is DGGITQSPKYLFRKEGQNVTLSCEQNLNHDAMYWYRQDPGQGLRLIYYSQIVNDFQKGDIAEGYSVSREKKESFPLTVTSAQKNPTAFYLCASSTRDWSSYNEQFFGPGTRLTVL.